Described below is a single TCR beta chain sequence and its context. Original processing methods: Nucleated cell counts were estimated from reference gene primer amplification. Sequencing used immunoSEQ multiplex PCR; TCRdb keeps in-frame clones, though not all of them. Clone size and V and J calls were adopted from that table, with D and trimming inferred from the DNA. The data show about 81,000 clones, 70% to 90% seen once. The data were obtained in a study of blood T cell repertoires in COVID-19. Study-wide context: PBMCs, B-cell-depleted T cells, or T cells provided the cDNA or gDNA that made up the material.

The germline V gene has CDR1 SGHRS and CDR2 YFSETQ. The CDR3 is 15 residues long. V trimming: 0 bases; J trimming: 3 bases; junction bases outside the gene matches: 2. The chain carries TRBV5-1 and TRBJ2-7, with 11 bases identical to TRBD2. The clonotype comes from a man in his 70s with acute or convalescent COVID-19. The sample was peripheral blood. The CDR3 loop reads CASSLAGTSGYEQYF. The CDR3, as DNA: TGCGCCAGCAGCTTGGCCGGGACTAGCGGCTACGAGCAGTACTTC.